The rows below give T cell receptor beta chains drawn from one sample of a study of blood T cell repertoires in COVID-19. Libraries were prepared by immunoSEQ multiplex PCR; TCRdb keeps only in-frame clonotypes and omits some of them. Found here are some 93,000 clones, roughly four fifths of them singletons; the top ten hold over 9.5%. Sequencing was done on a sample of peripheral blood. These TCRs come from an older man with acute or convalescent COVID-19. CDR3s include the opening cysteine and the closing phenylalanine or tryptophan. The D gene is left open where the match is weak. Not all rows give a size; the values are once, few, many and, for expanded clones, a class.

J gene	V gene	D gene	clone size	CDR3 DNA	CDR3 protein
TRBJ2-2	TRBV9	.	.	TGTGCCAGCAGCCCCCTATTAGCGGGGGAGCTGTTTTTT	CASSPLLAGELFF
TRBJ1-2	TRBV4-1	TRBD1	.	TGCGCCAGCAGCCCCCGGGAGGGGGCTTTCGATGGCTACACCTTC	CASSPREGAFDGYTF
TRBJ2-3	TRBV3-1/TRBV3-2	.	.	TGTGCCAGCAGCAAGGGGGGCGGGGGCCGCACAGATACGCAGTATTTT	CASSKGGGGRTDTQYF
TRBJ2-1	TRBV5-4	.	once	TGTGCCAGCAGCTTAGCGGGTAGCTCCTACAATGAGCAGTTCTTC	CASSLAGSSYNEQFF
TRBJ1-2	TRBV9	.	few	TGTGCCAGCAGCGAGGCCCCCCACGAGACTTCCTACACCTTC	CASSEAPHETSYTF
TRBJ2-1	TRBV18	.	.	TGTGCCAGCTCACTGGGTCTGACAGGATTCTACAATGAGCAGTTCTTC	CASSLGLTGFYNEQFF
TRBJ1-1	TRBV7-9	.	few	TGTGCCAGCAGCTTGTCTAACACTGAAGCTTTCTTT	CASSLSNTEAFF
TRBJ1-1	TRBV7-8	.	.	TGTGCCAGCAGCCCCCGTCGACTCCTTAACACTGAAGCTTTCTTT	CASSPRRLLNTEAFF
TRBJ1-5	TRBV19	.	.	TGTGCCAGTTCCGACACGTGGGATCAGCCCCAGCATTTT	CASSDTWDQPQHF
TRBJ2-1	TRBV6-1	.	.	TGTGCCAGCAGTGACAAATACAATGAGCAGTTCTTC	CASSDKYNEQFF
TRBJ1-2	TRBV30	.	.	TGTGCCTGGAGATACGGAGGGGCGCGAGGCTACACCTTC	CAWRYGGARGYTF
TRBJ2-2	TRBV18	TRBD1	.	TGTGCCAGCTCACCGAGACAGGGGGCGGACACCGGGGAGCTGTTTTTT	CASSPRQGADTGELFF
TRBJ1-1	TRBV7-9	.	.	TGTGCCAGCAGCTTAAGGGGGGGAACTGAAGCTTTCTTT	CASSLRGGTEAFF
TRBJ2-5	TRBV6-5	.	.	TGTGCCAGCAGTTCCCAGGGAGGCGTAGAGACCCAGTACTTC	CASSSQGGVETQYF
TRBJ1-6	TRBV10-3	TRBD1	.	TGTGCCATCCGGCCGGGACAGAGCTCCTATAATTCACCCCTCCACTTT	CAIRPGQSSYNSPLHF
TRBJ1-5	TRBV7-2	TRBD1	.	TGTGCCAGCAGCCCGCAGACAGGGGGCACGAATCAGCCCCAGCATTTT	CASSPQTGGTNQPQHF
TRBJ1-1	TRBV29-1	.	.	TGCAGCGTTGCTAAACAGACAACAAACACTGAAGCTTTCTTT	CSVAKQTTNTEAFF
TRBJ1-5	TRBV5-6	.	.	TGTGCCAGCAGCTCCTACAGGGTTCGGAATCAGCCCCAGCATTTT	CASSSYRVRNQPQHF
TRBJ1-1	TRBV28	.	.	TGTGCCACCACCCAGGGAGGGGTAGAAGCTTTCTTT	CATTQGGVEAFF
TRBJ2-3	TRBV6-5	.	few	TGTGCCAGCACCGACCCAGGGTTAACAGATACGCAGTATTTT	CASTDPGLTDTQYF
TRBJ1-6	TRBV11-2	.	.	TGTGCCAGCAGCAGTAACTCTTCACCCCTCCACTTT	CASSSNSSPLHF
TRBJ1-1	TRBV4-3	.	.	TGCGCCAGCGCATCAAGAGGGCAGGGGAATTCGGAAGCTTTCTTT	CASASRGQGNSEAFF
TRBJ1-1	TRBV18	.	once	TGTGCCAGCTCACCACCGGGACAACTAAACACTGAAGCTTTCTTT	CASSPPGQLNTEAFF
TRBJ1-1	TRBV7-2	.	.	TGTGCCAGCAGCTTCCACCAAGCTAACACTGAAGCTTTCTTT	CASSFHQANTEAFF
TRBJ2-1	TRBV9	.	.	TGTGCCAGCAGCCCAACCGGGAGATTCTTCAATGAGCAGTTCTTC	CASSPTGRFFNEQFF
TRBJ2-1	TRBV18	TRBD2	.	TGTGCCAGCTCACCACCGTCGTCTAGCGGGGGGGCCTTCGGTGAGCAGTTCTTC	CASSPPSSSGGAFGEQFF
TRBJ1-1	TRBV2	TRBD1	.	TGTGCCACCGTGAGGGACAGGGGACCGAACACTGAAGCTTTCTTT	CATVRDRGPNTEAFF